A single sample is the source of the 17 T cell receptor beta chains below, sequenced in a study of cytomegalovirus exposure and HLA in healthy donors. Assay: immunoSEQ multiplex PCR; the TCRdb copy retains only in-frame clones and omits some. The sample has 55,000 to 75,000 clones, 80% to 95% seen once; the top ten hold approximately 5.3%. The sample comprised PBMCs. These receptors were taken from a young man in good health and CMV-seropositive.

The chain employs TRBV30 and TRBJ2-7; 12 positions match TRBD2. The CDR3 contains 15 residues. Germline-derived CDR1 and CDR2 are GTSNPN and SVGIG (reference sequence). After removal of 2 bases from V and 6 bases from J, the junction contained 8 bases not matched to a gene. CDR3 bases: TGTGCCTGGAGTTCCCTAGCGGGAGGGCCGGGCGAGCAGTACTTC. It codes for CAWSSLAGGPGEQYF.

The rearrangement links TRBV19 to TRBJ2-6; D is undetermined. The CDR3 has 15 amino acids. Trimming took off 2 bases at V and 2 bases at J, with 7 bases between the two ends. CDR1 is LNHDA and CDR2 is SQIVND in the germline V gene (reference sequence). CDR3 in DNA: TGTGCCAGTAGTATACCCCCGGCTGGGGCCAACGTCCTGACTTTC. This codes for CASSIPPAGANVLTF.

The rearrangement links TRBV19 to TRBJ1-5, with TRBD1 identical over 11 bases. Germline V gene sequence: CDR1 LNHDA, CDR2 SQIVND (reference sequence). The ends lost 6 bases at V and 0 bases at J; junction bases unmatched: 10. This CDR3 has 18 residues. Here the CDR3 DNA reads TGTGCCAGTAGGGACCGGACAGGGGGCTTTGGTAGCAATCAGCCCCAGCATTTT. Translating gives CASRDRTGGFGSNQPQHF.

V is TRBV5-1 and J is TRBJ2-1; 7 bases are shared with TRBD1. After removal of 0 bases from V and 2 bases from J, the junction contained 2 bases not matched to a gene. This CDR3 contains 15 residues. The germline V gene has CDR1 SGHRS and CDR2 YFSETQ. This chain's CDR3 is CASSLDRGPYNEQFF. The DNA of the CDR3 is TGCGCCAGCAGCTTGGACAGGGGCCCCTACAATGAGCAGTTCTTC.

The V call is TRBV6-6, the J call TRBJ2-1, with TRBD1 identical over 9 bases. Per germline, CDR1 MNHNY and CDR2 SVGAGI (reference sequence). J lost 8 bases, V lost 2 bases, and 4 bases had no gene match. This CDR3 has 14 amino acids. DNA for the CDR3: TGTGCCAGCAGTTACGGGACAGGGTCCCATGAGCAGTTCTTC. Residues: CASSYGTGSHEQFF.

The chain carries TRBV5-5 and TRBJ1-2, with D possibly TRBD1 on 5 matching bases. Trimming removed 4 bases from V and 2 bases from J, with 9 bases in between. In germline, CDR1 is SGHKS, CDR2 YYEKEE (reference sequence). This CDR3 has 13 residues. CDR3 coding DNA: TGTGCCAGCAGCCTACCAGGGAACTATGGCTACACCTTC. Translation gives CASSLPGNYGYTF.

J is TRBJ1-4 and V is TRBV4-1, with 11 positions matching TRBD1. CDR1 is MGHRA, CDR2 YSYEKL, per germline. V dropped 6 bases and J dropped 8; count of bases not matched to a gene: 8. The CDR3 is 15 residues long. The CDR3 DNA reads TGCGCCAGCAGAGCCTCTGGGACAGGGGGGGAAAAACTGTTTTTT. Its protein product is CASRASGTGGEKLFF.

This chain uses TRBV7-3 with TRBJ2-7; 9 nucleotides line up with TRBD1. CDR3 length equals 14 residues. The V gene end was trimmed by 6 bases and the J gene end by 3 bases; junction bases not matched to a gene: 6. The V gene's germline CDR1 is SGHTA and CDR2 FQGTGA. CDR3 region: CASRTGTGYYEQYF. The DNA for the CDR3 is TGTGCCAGCAGGACCGGGACAGGGTACTACGAGCAGTACTTC.

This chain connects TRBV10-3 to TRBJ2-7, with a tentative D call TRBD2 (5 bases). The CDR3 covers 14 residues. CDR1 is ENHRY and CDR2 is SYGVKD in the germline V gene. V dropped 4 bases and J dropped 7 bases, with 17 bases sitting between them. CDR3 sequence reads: CAISVGFLEGEQYF. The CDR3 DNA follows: TGTGCCATCAGTGTAGGTTTTCTAGAGGGAGAGCAGTACTTC.

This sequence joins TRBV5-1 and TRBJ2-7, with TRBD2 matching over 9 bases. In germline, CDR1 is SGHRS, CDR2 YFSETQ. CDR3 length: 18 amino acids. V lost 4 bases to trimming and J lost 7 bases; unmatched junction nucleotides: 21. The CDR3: CASSLSPQNLAGFEEQYF. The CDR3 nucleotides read TGCGCCAGCAGCCTATCACCCCAAAACCTAGCGGGATTCGAGGAGCAGTACTTC. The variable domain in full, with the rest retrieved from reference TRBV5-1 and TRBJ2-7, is KAGVTQTPRYLIKTRGQQVTLSCSPISGHRSVSWYQQTPGQGLQFLFEYFSETQRNKGNFPGRFSGRQFSNSRSEMNVSTLELGDSALYLCASSLSPQNLAGFEEQYFGPGTRLTVT.

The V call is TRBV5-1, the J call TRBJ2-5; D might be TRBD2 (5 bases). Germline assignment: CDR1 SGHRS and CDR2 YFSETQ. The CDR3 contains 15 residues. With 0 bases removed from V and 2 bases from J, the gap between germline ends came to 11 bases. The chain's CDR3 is CASSLGVRLQETQYF. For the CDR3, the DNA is TGCGCCAGCAGCTTGGGGGTTAGACTACAAGAGACCCAGTACTTC. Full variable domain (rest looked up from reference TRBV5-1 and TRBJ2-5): KAGVTQTPRYLIKTRGQQVTLSCSPISGHRSVSWYQQTPGQGLQFLFEYFSETQRNKGNFPGRFSGRQFSNSRSEMNVSTLELGDSALYLCASSLGVRLQETQYFGPGTRLLVL.

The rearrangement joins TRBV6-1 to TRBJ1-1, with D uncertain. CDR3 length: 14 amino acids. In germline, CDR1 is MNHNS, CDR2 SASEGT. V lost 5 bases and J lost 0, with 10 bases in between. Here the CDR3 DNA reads TGTGCCAGCAGTAGGAGAGGTTTGAACACTGAAGCTTTCTTT. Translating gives CASSRRGLNTEAFF.

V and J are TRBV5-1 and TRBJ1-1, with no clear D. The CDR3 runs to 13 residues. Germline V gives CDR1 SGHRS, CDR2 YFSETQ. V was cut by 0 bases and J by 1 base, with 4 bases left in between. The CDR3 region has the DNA TGCGCCAGCAGCTTGGGAGAGAACACTGAAGCTTTCTTT. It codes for CASSLGENTEAFF.

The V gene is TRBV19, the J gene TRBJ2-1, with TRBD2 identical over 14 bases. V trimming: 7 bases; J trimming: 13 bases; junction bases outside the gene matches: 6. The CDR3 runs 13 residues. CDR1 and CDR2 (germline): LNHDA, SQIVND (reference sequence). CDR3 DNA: TGTGCCAGTATCGGGACTAGCGGGAGCCTACAGTTCTTC. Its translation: CASIGTSGSLQFF.

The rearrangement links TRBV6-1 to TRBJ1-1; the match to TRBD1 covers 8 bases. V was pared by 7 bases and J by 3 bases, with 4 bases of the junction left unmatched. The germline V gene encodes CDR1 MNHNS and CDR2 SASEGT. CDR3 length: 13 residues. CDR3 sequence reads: CASIRQGYTEAFF. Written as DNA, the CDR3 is TGTGCCAGCATCAGACAGGGGTACACTGAAGCTTTCTTT.

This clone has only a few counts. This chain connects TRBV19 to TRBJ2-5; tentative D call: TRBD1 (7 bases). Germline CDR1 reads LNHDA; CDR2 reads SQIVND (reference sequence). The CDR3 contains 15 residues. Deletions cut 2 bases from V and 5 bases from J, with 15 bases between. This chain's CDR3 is CASSIRQGGRETQYF. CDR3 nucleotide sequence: TGTGCCAGTAGTATACGACAGGGAGGTCGGGAGACCCAGTACTTC.

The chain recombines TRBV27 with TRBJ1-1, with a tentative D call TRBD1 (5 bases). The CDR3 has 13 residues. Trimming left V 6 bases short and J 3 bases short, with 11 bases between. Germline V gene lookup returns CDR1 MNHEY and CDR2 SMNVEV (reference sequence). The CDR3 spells CASSLTGYTEAFF. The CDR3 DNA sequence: TGTGCCAGCAGCCTCACAGGATACACTGAAGCTTTCTTT.